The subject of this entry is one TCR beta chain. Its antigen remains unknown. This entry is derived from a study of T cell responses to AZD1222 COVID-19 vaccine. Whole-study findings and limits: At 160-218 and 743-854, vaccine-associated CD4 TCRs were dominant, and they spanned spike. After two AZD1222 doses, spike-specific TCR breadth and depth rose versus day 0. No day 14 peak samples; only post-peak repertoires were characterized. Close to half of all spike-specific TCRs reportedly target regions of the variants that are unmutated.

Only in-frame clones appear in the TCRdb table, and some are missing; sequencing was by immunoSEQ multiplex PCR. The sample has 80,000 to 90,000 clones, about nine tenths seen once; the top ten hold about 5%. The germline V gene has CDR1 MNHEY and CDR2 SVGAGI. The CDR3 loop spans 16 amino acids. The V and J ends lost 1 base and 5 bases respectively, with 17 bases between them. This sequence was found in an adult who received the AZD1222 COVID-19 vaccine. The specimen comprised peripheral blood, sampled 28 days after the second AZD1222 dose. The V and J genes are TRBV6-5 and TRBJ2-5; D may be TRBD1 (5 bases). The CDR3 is CASSYYSTAYGETQYF. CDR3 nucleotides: TGTGCCAGCAGTTACTATTCGACAGCGTACGGGGAGACCCAGTACTTC.